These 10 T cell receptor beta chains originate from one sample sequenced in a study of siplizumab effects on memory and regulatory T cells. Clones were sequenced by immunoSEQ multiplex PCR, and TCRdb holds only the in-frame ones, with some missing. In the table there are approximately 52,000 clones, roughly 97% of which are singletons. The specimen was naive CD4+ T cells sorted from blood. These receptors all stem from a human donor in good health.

This CDR3 reads CASSLARTNYGYTF. The CDR3 nucleotides are TGTGCCAGCAGCTTGGCCAGGACTAACTATGGCTACACCTTC. The chain is built from TRBV5-6 and TRBJ1-2, with no clear D. Trimming pared 0 bases from V and 0 bases from J, leaving 6 bases between. This CDR3 spans 14 amino acids. Germline CDR1 reads SGHDT; CDR2 reads YYEEEE. Drawing the rest from reference TRBV5-6 and TRBJ1-2, the complete variable domain is DAGVTQSPTHLIKTRGQQVTLRCSPKSGHDTVSWYQQALGQGPQFIFQYYEEEERQRGNFPDRFSGHQFPNYSSELNVNALLLGDSALYLCASSLARTNYGYTFGSGTRLTVV.

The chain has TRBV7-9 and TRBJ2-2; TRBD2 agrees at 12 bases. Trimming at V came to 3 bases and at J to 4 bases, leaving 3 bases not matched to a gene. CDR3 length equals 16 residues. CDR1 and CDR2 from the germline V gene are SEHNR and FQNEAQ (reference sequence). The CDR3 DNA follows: TGTGCCAGCAGCTTCCTAGCGGGAGGGGTCACCGGGGAGCTGTTTTTT. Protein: CASSFLAGGVTGELFF.

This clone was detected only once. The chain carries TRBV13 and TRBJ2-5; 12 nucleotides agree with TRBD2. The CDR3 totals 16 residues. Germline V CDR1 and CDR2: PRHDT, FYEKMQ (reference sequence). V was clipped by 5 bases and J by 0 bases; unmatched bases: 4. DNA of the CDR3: TGTGCCAGCAGCCCCCGACTAGCGGGGGACCAAGAGACCCAGTACTTC. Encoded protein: CASSPRLAGDQETQYF.

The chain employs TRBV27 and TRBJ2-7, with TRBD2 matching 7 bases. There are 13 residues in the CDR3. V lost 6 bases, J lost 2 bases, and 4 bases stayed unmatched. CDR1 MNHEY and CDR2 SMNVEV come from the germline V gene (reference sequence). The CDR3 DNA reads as TGTGCCAGCAGACGAGCGGGAACCTACGAGCAGTACTTC. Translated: CASRRAGTYEQYF.

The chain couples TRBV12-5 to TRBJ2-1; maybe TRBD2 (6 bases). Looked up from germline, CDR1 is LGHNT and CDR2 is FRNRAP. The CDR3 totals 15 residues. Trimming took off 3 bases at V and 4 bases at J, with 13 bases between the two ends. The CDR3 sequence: CASGFQRGGYNEQFF. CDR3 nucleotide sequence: TGTGCTAGTGGTTTCCAAAGGGGAGGATACAATGAGCAGTTCTTC. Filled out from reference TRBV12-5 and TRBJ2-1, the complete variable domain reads DARVTQTPRHKVTEMGQEVTMRCQPILGHNTVFWYRQTMMQGLELLAYFRNRAPLDDSGMPKDRFSAEMPDATLATLKIQPSEPRDSAVYFCASGFQRGGYNEQFFGPGTRLTVL.

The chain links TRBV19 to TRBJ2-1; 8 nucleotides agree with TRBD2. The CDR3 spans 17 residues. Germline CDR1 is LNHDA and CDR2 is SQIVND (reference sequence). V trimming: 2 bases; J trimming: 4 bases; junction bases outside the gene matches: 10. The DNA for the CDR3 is TGTGCCAGTAGTATAAGTGAGCCAGCGGGAGTTTACAATGAGCAGTTCTTC. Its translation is CASSISEPAGVYNEQFF.

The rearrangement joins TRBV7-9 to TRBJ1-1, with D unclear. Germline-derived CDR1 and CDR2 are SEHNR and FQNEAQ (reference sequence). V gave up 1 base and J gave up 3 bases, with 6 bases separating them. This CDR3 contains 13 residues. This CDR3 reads CASSLGLHTEAFF. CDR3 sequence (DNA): TGTGCCAGCAGCTTAGGCCTCCACACTGAAGCTTTCTTT.

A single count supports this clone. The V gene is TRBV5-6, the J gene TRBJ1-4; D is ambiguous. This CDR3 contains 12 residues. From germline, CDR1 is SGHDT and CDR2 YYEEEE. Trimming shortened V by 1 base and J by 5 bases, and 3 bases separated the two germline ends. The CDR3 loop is CASSLQNEKLFF. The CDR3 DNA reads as TGTGCCAGCAGCTTGCAAAATGAAAAACTGTTTTTT.

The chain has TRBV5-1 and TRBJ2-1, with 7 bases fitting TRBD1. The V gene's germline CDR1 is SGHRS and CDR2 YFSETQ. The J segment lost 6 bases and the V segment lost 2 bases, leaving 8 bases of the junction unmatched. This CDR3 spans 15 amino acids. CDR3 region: CASSLSRGRINEQFF. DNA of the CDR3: TGCGCCAGCAGCTTAAGTAGGGGGCGCATCAATGAGCAGTTCTTC.

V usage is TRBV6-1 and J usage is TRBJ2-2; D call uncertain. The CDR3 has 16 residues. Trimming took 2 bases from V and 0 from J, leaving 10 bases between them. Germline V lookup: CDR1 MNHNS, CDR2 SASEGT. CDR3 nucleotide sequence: TGTGCCAGCAGTGAAATAACAATCTCGAACACCGGGGAGCTGTTTTTT. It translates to CASSEITISNTGELFF.